This TCR beta chain was identified during a study of blood T cell repertoires in COVID-19. Whole-study context: Acute-phase and convalescent COVID-19 samples originated in the United States, Italy and Spain. T cells, B-cell-depleted T cells, or PBMCs supplied cDNA or gDNA.

The table came from immunoSEQ multiplex PCR; TCRdb's copy has only in-frame clones and leaves some out. The sample has roughly 440,000 clones, around 88% seen once. The sequence was collected from a woman aged 50 to 60 with COVID-19, enrolled during active disease. The sequencing input was peripheral blood.

This chain's CDR3 is CATTLQRGLADTQYF. The CDR3 bases are TGTGCCACCACCCTCCAGCGGGGGCTGGCAGATACGCAGTATTTT. V usage is TRBV10-3 and J usage is TRBJ2-3; 8 bases match TRBD2. V lost 10 bases to trimming and J lost 4 bases; unmatched junction nucleotides: 13. This CDR3 contains 15 residues. Germline assignment: CDR1 ENHRY and CDR2 SYGVKD.